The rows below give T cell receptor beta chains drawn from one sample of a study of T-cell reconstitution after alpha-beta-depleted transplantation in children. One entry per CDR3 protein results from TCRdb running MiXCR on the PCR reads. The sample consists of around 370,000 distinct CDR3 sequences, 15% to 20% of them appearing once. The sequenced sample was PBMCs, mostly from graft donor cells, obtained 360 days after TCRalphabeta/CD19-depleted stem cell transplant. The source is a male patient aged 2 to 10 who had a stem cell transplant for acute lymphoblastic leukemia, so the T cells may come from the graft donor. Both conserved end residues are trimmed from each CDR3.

cdr3_aa: ASSQRLGLAGGPHYEQY
v_call: TRBV23-1

cdr3_aa: ATSRPGTSATGELF
v_call: TRBV15

cdr3_aa: ATSRKLAGGADTQY
v_call: TRBV15

cdr3_aa: ASSQDHRVGNEKLF
v_call: TRBV4-2

cdr3_aa: ASSRRLAGGGNEQF
v_call: TRBV4-3

cdr3_aa: ASRTGLAHMTDTQY
v_call: TRBV5-1

cdr3_aa: ASSPGTGGVSHEQY
v_call: TRBV18

cdr3_aa: ASSLRTHEGTEAF
v_call: TRBV5-4

cdr3_aa: ASSLSGSYGYT
v_call: TRBV12-3/TRBV12-4

cdr3_aa: SARELAPASTGELF
v_call: TRBV20-1

cdr3_aa: ASSRSGIRTDTQY
v_call: TRBV7-3

cdr3_aa: SARDRGLNTGELF
v_call: TRBV20-1

cdr3_aa: ASSHPGVHNEQF
v_call: TRBV4-3

cdr3_aa: ASSLEGATYYEQY
v_call: TRBV5-1

cdr3_aa: ASSRAGTSEQY
v_call: TRBV5-6

cdr3_aa: ASSWGGSSDNEQF
v_call: TRBV28

cdr3_aa: ASSLGTGPDTQY
v_call: TRBV5-1

cdr3_aa: AISEHTGSYNSPLH
v_call: TRBV10-3

cdr3_aa: SVTRKAYNEQF
v_call: TRBV29-1

cdr3_aa: ARTGVGETQY
v_call: TRBV9

cdr3_aa: SATKRGGTSGTYEQY
v_call: TRBV20-1

cdr3_aa: ASRSGSNQPQH
v_call: TRBV28

cdr3_aa: ASSLVSGGSGETQY
v_call: TRBV7-6

cdr3_aa: SARRGGYEQY
v_call: TRBV20-1

cdr3_aa: ASSQGTGTYEQY
v_call: TRBV4-2

cdr3_aa: ASSLQGAGQPQH
v_call: TRBV18

cdr3_aa: ASSLGAGVNEQY
v_call: TRBV5-1

cdr3_aa: ASSPRVHNEQY
v_call: TRBV4-2

cdr3_aa: ASSQPSPGQPRLGPQH
v_call: TRBV7-7

cdr3_aa: SARDPTRGETQY
v_call: TRBV20-1

cdr3_aa: ASSTGTLDGYT
v_call: TRBV6-6

cdr3_aa: ASSQGINSGRGETQY
v_call: TRBV4-3

cdr3_aa: ASSYSSRVATYEQY
v_call: TRBV6-2/TRBV6-3

cdr3_aa: SALAGGWGAQY
v_call: TRBV29-1

cdr3_aa: ASRLRGGGTGELF
v_call: TRBV6-1

cdr3_aa: ASSSDQRIGTQY
v_call: TRBV6-2/TRBV6-3